One sample yielded the 9 T cell receptor beta chains listed below, sequenced in a study of blood T cells in healthy people across ages. Primers used in a second PCR of about 7 to 12 cycles were a sample-barcoded 5' primer and a J-beta primer mix. TCRdb redid the calling of the 5' RACE reads with MiXCR, one entry per CDR3 protein. The sample comprises about 1.4 million distinct CDR3 sequences, approximately 59% of which are singletons, and more than 6% rests with the top ten. Sequenced sample: blood. Receptors were obtained from a man aged 18 to 30 in good health.

This chain uses TRBV7-9 with TRBJ2-3, with D uncertain. This CDR3 is built from 15 residues. V shed 8 bases and J shed 2 bases, with 17 bases lying between them. CDR1 SEHNR and CDR2 FQNEAQ come from the germline V gene (reference sequence). The CDR3, as DNA: TGTGCCAGCCTTCTCCGGGCCGCGTCCACAGATACGCAGTATTTT. It encodes CASLLRAASTDTQYF.

Details on this clonotype: The junction shows a germline mismatch at one end, possibly a read error. This chain links TRBV7-9 with TRBJ2-4, with 13 bases matching TRBD2. The J call may be incorrect, as the DNA end agrees better with TRBJ2-7. Germline V gene lookup returns CDR1 SEHNR and CDR2 FQNEAQ (reference sequence). This CDR3 comprises 18 residues. The CDR3 is CVSSSPGTSGIVNYEQYF. The DNA for the CDR3 is TGTGTCAGCAGCTCCCCCGGGACTAGCGGGATTGTGAACTACGAGCAGTACTTC.

The chain is built from TRBV7-9 and TRBJ2-7; D is perhaps TRBD2 (5 bases). The J call is doubtful: the DNA matches TRBJ2-5 better. This CDR3 comprises 14 residues. Germline CDR1 SEHNR, CDR2 FQNEAQ (reference sequence). The CDR3 DNA reads as TGTGCCAGCATGGTGGGAGAAGTAAAGGAGACCCAGTACTTC. It translates to CASMVGEVKETQYF.

The table lists this clonotype with a few counts. This rearrangement joins TRBV21-1 to TRBJ2-7. TRBV21-1 is assigned pseudogene status. The CDR3 has 12 residues. The CDR3, as DNA: TGTGTCAGCAGCAAAGTAGGGTACGAGCAGTACTTC. Its translation is CVSSKVGYEQYF.

This clonotype was counted between two and nine times. The rearrangement joins TRBV12-3 or TRBV12-4 to TRBJ2-1, with TRBD2 matching 7 bases. The CDR3 totals 15 residues. The V and J ends lost 3 bases and 7 bases, in that order; junction bases with no gene match: 9. The CDR3: CASSFLLADLNEQFF. CDR3 in DNA: TGTGCCAGCAGTTTCTTGCTAGCGGATTTAAATGAGCAGTTCTTC.

This clonotype was observed a few times. The rearrangement uses TRBV29-1 and TRBJ2-1; 7 bases fit TRBD1. The J call may not be correct, given that the DNA end is closer to TRBJ2-7. Germline assignment: CDR1 SQVTM and CDR2 ANQGSEA. The CDR3 runs 13 residues. The CDR3 spells CRAQGSSYNEQYF. CDR3 nucleotides: TGCAGGGCACAGGGGAGCTCCTACAATGAGCAGTACTTC.

Worth noting for this clonotype: The junction differs from germline at one of its ends, possibly a read error. J is TRBJ1-2 and V is TRBV6-5, with D unclear. The length of the CDR3 is 14 residues. Germline V gives CDR1 MNHEY, CDR2 SVGAGI. The CDR3, as DNA: TGTGCCAGCAGTTACTCGAGCAGTAACTATGACTACACCTTC. Translation gives CASSYSSSNYDYTF.

V is TRBV27 and J is TRBJ2-7, with 7 nucleotides matching TRBD2. CDR1 and CDR2 from the germline V gene are MNHEY and SMNVEV (reference sequence). This CDR3 contains 15 residues. V lost 4 bases and J lost 4; bases outside the gene matches: 10. The CDR3 DNA follows: TGTGCCAGCAGTTCTAACCCGGGACTAATGTACGAGCAGTACTTC. Protein: CASSSNPGLMYEQYF.

The genes are TRBV7-6 and TRBJ1-6; D remains ambiguous. Germline CDR1 and CDR2: SGHVS and FNYEAQ. V lost 7 bases to trimming and J lost 8 bases, with 12 bases between them. The CDR3 runs to 13 residues. CDR3 nucleotides: TGTGCCAGCACTAGGACTCCGGATTCACCCCTCCACTTT. This gives the protein CASTRTPDSPLHF.